These 4 T cell receptor beta chains came from one sample sequenced in a study of blood T cell repertoires in COVID-19. Profiled with immunoSEQ multiplex PCR; TCRdb holds only in-frame clones, not every one. The sample includes under 300,000 clones, 70% to 90% of them seen just once. The sample consisted of peripheral blood. The receptors derive from a woman in her 70s with active or convalescent COVID-19.

This rearrangement joins TRBV24-1 to TRBJ2-1; TRBD1 agrees at 10 bases. The length of the CDR3 is 20 residues. V shed 8 bases and J 7 bases; nucleotides not matched to a gene: 25. Germline V gives CDR1 KGHDR, CDR2 SFDVKD. The CDR3 is CATTPSPGQGKGWVENEQFF. The CDR3 DNA follows: TGTGCCACCACCCCGAGCCCGGGACAGGGGAAAGGGTGGGTCGAAAATGAGCAGTTCTTC.

V is TRBV19 and J is TRBJ1-6; a possible D gene is TRBD1 (5 bases). Germline values: CDR1 LNHDA, CDR2 SQIVND (reference sequence). CDR3 size: 14 residues. The ends were cut back, 3 bases at V and 9 bases at J, with 12 bases in the middle. CDR3 nucleotides: TGTGCCAGTAGTATGTCGCAGGGCTCTTCACCCCTCCACTTT. Amino acids: CASSMSQGSSPLHF. Combining the CDR3 with reference TRBV19 and TRBJ1-6 gives the whole variable domain DGGITQSPKYLFRKEGQNVTLSCEQNLNHDAMYWYRQDPGQGLRLIYYSQIVNDFQKGDIAEGYSVSREKKESFPLTVTSAQKNPTAFYLCASSMSQGSSPLHFGNGTRLTVT.

V gene TRBV6-2 or TRBV6-3 combines with J gene TRBJ2-5; TRBD1 might be the D (5 bases). Germline V gene sequence: CDR1 MNHEY, CDR2 SVGEGT. V gave up 2 bases and J gave up 7 bases, with 8 bases separating them. There are 12 residues in the CDR3. CDR3 in amino acids: CASSYAQGTQYF. CDR3 nucleotide sequence: TGTGCCAGCAGTTACGCCCAGGGGACCCAGTACTTC.

This clone appeared a few times. The V call is TRBV6-5, the J call TRBJ1-5, with a weak D call TRBD1 (5 bases). V was pared by 8 bases and J by 6 bases, with 14 bases between. The CDR3 has 13 residues. CDR1 and CDR2 (germline): MNHEY, SVGAGI. The CDR3 loop is CASRGGGGQPQHF. The CDR3 nucleotides are TGTGCCAGCCGGGGGGGTGGAGGTCAGCCCCAGCATTTT.